The 9 T cell receptor beta chains listed next were all sequenced from one sample in a study of cytomegalovirus exposure and HLA in healthy donors. Primers for the PCR totalled 60 Vbeta and 13 Jbeta. The table came from immunoSEQ multiplex PCR; TCRdb's copy has only in-frame clones and leaves some out. The sample lists around 150,000 clones, roughly 80% occurring once. The sample was PBMCs. These receptor sequences come from a man aged 40-50 years in good health and CMV-seronegative.

The chain joins TRBV6-5 to TRBJ1-2, with D possibly TRBD1 on 6 matching bases. The CDR3 runs to 14 residues. Germline values: CDR1 MNHEY, CDR2 SVGAGI. Deletions cut 2 bases from V and 4 bases from J, with 11 bases between. CDR3 region: CASSYGGRTYGYTF. The CDR3 DNA sequence: TGTGCCAGCAGTTACGGGGGCCGGACCTATGGCTACACCTTC.

CDR3 sequence (DNA): TGTGCCAGCAGATCTGGGACAGGGGGCAATCAGCCCCAGCATTTT. This codes for CASRSGTGGNQPQHF. The chain carries TRBV6-5 and TRBJ1-5; 10 bases agree with TRBD1. The V gene end was trimmed by 6 bases and the J gene end by 2 bases; junction bases not matched to a gene: 4. Germline CDR1 MNHEY, CDR2 SVGAGI. The CDR3 totals 15 residues.

This clone was found once. The chain links TRBV5-6 to TRBJ2-7; a possible D gene is TRBD2 (5 bases). The CDR3 is made up of 14 amino acids. Germline V gene data show CDR1 as SGHDT and CDR2 as YYEEEE. The V end was cut by 4 bases, the J end by 0 bases, with 11 bases between. In DNA form, the CDR3 reads TGTGCCAGCAGCGTTGGCGGGTTCTCCTACGAGCAGTACTTC. It specifies CASSVGGFSYEQYF.

This rearrangement joins TRBV2 to TRBJ2-1, with 7 bases that match TRBD1. The CDR3 is made up of 13 amino acids. Looked up from germline, CDR1 is SNHLY and CDR2 is FYNNEI. V lost 8 bases to trimming and J lost 5 bases; unmatched junction nucleotides: 6. DNA of the CDR3: TGTGCCAGCCGAAAGGACAGGAACAATGAGCAGTTCTTC. It codes for CASRKDRNNEQFF.

A single count supports this clone. The CDR3: CASSFRTSATYEQYF. The CDR3 nucleotides are TGTGCCAGCAGCTTCCGGACTAGCGCGACCTACGAGCAGTACTTC. J is TRBJ2-7 and V is TRBV7-2, with 9 bases lining up with TRBD2. V trimming: 3 bases; J trimming: 2 bases; junction bases outside the gene matches: 5. CDR1 is SGHTA, CDR2 FQGNSA, per germline. The CDR3 is made up of 15 amino acids.

V is TRBV14 and J is TRBJ2-1, with 11 bases that match TRBD2. V lost 5 bases to trimming and J lost 0 bases; unmatched junction nucleotides: 15. CDR3 size: 20 residues. CDR1 and CDR2 from the germline V gene are SGHDN and FVKESK. CDR3 nucleotides: TGTGCCAGCAGCTTAAGGGTAGGACTAGCGGGTTTTAGCTCCTACAATGAGCAGTTCTTC. Protein: CASSLRVGLAGFSSYNEQFF.

V is TRBV13 and J is TRBJ2-7; 12 nucleotides line up with TRBD2. After removal of 5 bases from V and 0 bases from J, the junction contained 2 bases not matched to a gene. CDR1 is PRHDT and CDR2 is FYEKMQ in the germline V gene (reference sequence). CDR3 length: 15 residues. CDR3 DNA: TGTGCCAGCAGCCCGGGACTAGCGGGCTCCTACGAGCAGTACTTC. It translates to CASSPGLAGSYEQYF.

The chain carries TRBV6-1 and TRBJ2-3; possible D gene TRBD2, 6 bases. V lost 2 bases and J lost 5, with 14 bases in between. The CDR3 spans 15 residues. The V gene's germline CDR1 is MNHNS and CDR2 SASEGT. CDR3 region: CASSEYGGWGDTQYF. The CDR3 nucleotides read TGTGCCAGCAGTGAATACGGGGGTTGGGGAGATACGCAGTATTTT.

This clone was counted only a few times. This chain connects TRBV5-1 to TRBJ2-7, with 11 bases that match TRBD2. The J segment lost 5 bases and the V segment lost 4 bases, leaving 5 bases of the junction unmatched. CDR1 and CDR2 (germline): SGHRS, YFSETQ. This CDR3 spans 14 amino acids. The CDR3: CASSISGGANEQYF. Here the CDR3 DNA reads TGCGCCAGCAGCATTAGCGGGGGGGCCAACGAGCAGTACTTC.